These 32 T cell receptor beta chains were all obtained from the same sample, sequenced in a study of CD8 T cells in ankylosing spondylitis. Study-level points and caveats: Apparently characteristic of ankylosing spondylitis blood was a TCR beta motif (eight highly homologous variants).

TCRdb called the 5' RACE reads again in MiXCR, with one record for every CDR3 protein. The sample has approximately 540,000 distinct CDR3 sequences, over 9.5% seen once. These receptors are not linked to any known antigen. Material for sequencing was blood, either unsorted or a sorted T cell fraction (not recorded which). The receptors originated from a male donor with ankylosing spondylitis.

The chain has TRBV3-1 and TRBJ1-1; D ambiguous. V lost 3 bases and J 6 bases, leaving 11 bases between the germline ends. Germline lookup yields CDR1 LGHDT and CDR2 YNNKEL (reference sequence). The length of the CDR3 is 13 residues. The DNA for the CDR3 is TGTGCCAGCAGCCAGGGTGCGGTCCCTGAAGCTTTCTTT. It translates to CASSQGAVPEAFF.

The gene calls are TRBV20-1 and TRBJ1-1, with a tentative D call TRBD1 (6 bases). This CDR3 contains 15 residues. Trimming stripped 6 bases from V and 5 bases from J, with 22 bases between. The V gene's germline CDR1 is DFQATT and CDR2 SNEGSKA (reference sequence). The CDR3 sequence: CSASWAGAAMTEAFF. In nucleotides, the CDR3 is TGCAGTGCGTCCTGGGCGGGGGCGGCTATGACTGAAGCTTTCTTT.

This rearrangement joins TRBV19 to TRBJ2-5, with D tentatively TRBD1 or TRBD2 (5 bases each). CDR3 length: 16 amino acids. Germline V CDR1 and CDR2: LNHDA, SQIVND (reference sequence). V shed 7 bases and J shed 1 base, with 19 bases lying between them. The CDR3 DNA is TGTGCCAGTAACCAACACCCCGGGGCGTCCCAAGAGACCCAGTACTTC. This gives the protein CASNQHPGASQETQYF.

This clonotype showed up many times. The chain is built from TRBV29-1 and TRBJ2-2; D could derive from TRBD1 or TRBD2 (5 bases each). Germline V gene lookup returns CDR1 SQVTM and CDR2 ANQGSEA. This CDR3 region has 14 residues. The ends were cut back, 3 bases at V and 1 base at J, with 9 bases in the middle. This chain's CDR3 is CSVDAGRNTGELFF. The CDR3 region has the DNA TGCAGCGTTGACGCAGGGAGGAACACCGGGGAGCTGTTTTTT.

Ten or more counts support this clonotype. The chain combines TRBV27 with TRBJ2-1, with a possible D match to TRBD1 (5 bases). The ends were cut back, 5 bases at V and 7 bases at J, with 9 bases in the middle. Germline V lookup: CDR1 MNHEY, CDR2 SMNVEV (reference sequence). This CDR3 comprises 12 residues. As DNA, the CDR3 is TGTGCCAGCAGTACCCAGGGAAATGAGCAGTTCTTC. Translating it yields CASSTQGNEQFF.

The chain uses TRBV20-1 and TRBJ2-7; no firm D call. Trimming shortened V by 2 bases and J by 2 bases, and 10 bases separated the two germline ends. This CDR3 is built from 13 residues. From germline, CDR1 is DFQATT and CDR2 SNEGSKA (reference sequence). DNA for the CDR3: TGCAGTGCTAGATCCCCCCAAGCCTACGAGCAGTACGTC. It codes for CSARSPQAYEQYV.

This clonotype was recorded many times. V and J are TRBV3-1 and TRBJ2-1, with TRBD2 identical over 7 bases. The V segment lost 4 bases and the J segment 6 bases; nucleotides outside the gene matches: 12. This CDR3 comprises 16 residues. CDR1 is LGHDT and CDR2 is YNNKEL in the germline V gene (reference sequence). CDR3 sequence reads: CASSRLAASHGNEQFF. Written as DNA, the CDR3 is TGTGCCAGCAGCCGACTAGCAGCGAGTCACGGCAATGAGCAGTTCTTC.

This clonotype showed up just once. V gene TRBV9 combines with J gene TRBJ2-2; D ambiguous. The CDR3 sequence is 14 residues long. Germline loops: CDR1 SGDLS, CDR2 YYNGEE. V gave up 3 bases and J gave up 5 bases, with 11 bases separating them. The chain's CDR3 is CASSARTHTGELFF. The CDR3 region has the DNA TGTGCCAGCAGCGCACGGACGCATACCGGGGAGCTGTTTTTT.

This sequence joins TRBV5-1 and TRBJ2-3, with TRBD2 matching over 8 bases. The V gene's germline CDR1 is SGHRS and CDR2 YFSETQ. This CDR3 is built from 15 residues. J was trimmed by 2 bases and V by 4 bases; bases with no gene match: 6. CDR3 region: CASSNGGGSTDTQYF. CDR3 DNA: TGCGCCAGCAGCAATGGCGGGGGGTCCACAGATACGCAGTATTTT.

The chain is built from TRBV19 and TRBJ2-1; D not resolved. V lost 9 bases and J lost 0, with 6 bases in between. This CDR3 comprises 12 residues. CDR1 and CDR2 (germline): LNHDA, SQIVND (reference sequence). The CDR3 sequence: CASTSSYNEQFF. CDR3 sequence (DNA): TGTGCCAGCACAAGCTCCTACAATGAGCAGTTCTTC. The full variable domain, its missing parts supplied by reference TRBV19 and TRBJ2-1, is DGGITQSPKYLFRKEGQNVTLSCEQNLNHDAMYWYRQDPGQGLRLIYYSQIVNDFQKGDIAEGYSVSREKKESFPLTVTSAQKNPTAFYLCASTSSYNEQFFGPGTRLTVL.

This clonotype has just a few counts. The gene calls are TRBV12-3 or TRBV12-4 and TRBJ2-3; D not certain. The V gene lost 1 base and the J gene lost 2 bases, with 13 bases spanning the gap. The CDR3 has 16 residues. CDR3 in DNA: TGTGCCAGCAGTTTAGGTGCAGGTTACAACACAGATACGCAGTATTTT. This codes for CASSLGAGYNTDTQYF.

This clonotype has at least ten counts. This CDR3 is CATSRDRDSYNEQFF. The CDR3 bases are TGTGCCACCAGTCGGGACAGGGACTCCTACAATGAGCAGTTCTTC. The chain has TRBV24-1 and TRBJ2-1, with 9 nucleotides matching TRBD1. This CDR3 spans 15 amino acids. V shed 6 bases and J 0 bases; nucleotides not matched to a gene: 2. Germline assignment: CDR1 KGHDR and CDR2 SFDVKD.

The chain carries TRBV20-1 and TRBJ1-3; 7 nucleotides agree with TRBD1. Germline V gene lookup returns CDR1 DFQATT and CDR2 SNEGSKA (reference sequence). V lost 4 bases to trimming and J lost 0 bases; unmatched junction nucleotides: 0. The CDR3 runs 13 residues. The CDR3 nucleotides read TGCAGTGCTAACAGGGGCTCTGGAAACACCATATATTTT. Translation gives CSANRGSGNTIYF.

The rearrangement joins TRBV5-1 to TRBJ2-3; D is possibly TRBD1 or TRBD2 (6 bases each). CDR3 size: 16 residues. V was trimmed by 0 bases and J by 2 bases, leaving 13 bases between them. Germline CDR1 and CDR2: SGHRS and YFSETQ. DNA of the CDR3: TGCGCCAGCAGCTTGGAAGGGGGGCGATTCACAGATACGCAGTATTTT. The encoded protein is CASSLEGGRFTDTQYF.

A remark on this clonotype: A read error may be the cause here, since a much bigger clone is one base away. The J gene is TRBJ1-1, the V gene TRBV12-3 or TRBV12-4; no clear D. The CDR3 is 13 residues long. V was pared by 4 bases and J by 1 base, with 7 bases between. The CDR3 reads CASSWKENTEAFF. CDR3 in DNA: TGTGCCAGCAGTTGGAAAGAGAACACTGAAGCTTTCTTT.

V usage is TRBV27 and J usage is TRBJ2-7; D possibly matches TRBD1 or TRBD2 (6 bases each). CDR1 is MNHEY, CDR2 SMNVEV, per germline (reference sequence). There are 14 residues in the CDR3. Trimming shortened V by 3 bases and J by 6 bases, and 15 bases separated the two germline ends. As DNA, the CDR3 is TGTGCCAGCAGTTTCGCCGGGGGCGGGTCCGAGCAGTACTTC. As protein: CASSFAGGGSEQYF.

The J gene is TRBJ2-5, the V gene TRBV20-1, with 8 bases matching TRBD1. Germline lookup yields CDR1 DFQATT and CDR2 SNEGSKA (reference sequence). The V segment lost 5 bases and the J segment 3 bases; nucleotides outside the gene matches: 8. The CDR3 covers 14 residues. The chain's CDR3 is CSASDRVAKETQYF. CDR3 nucleotide sequence: TGCAGTGCTTCGGACAGGGTGGCAAAAGAGACCCAGTACTTC.

V is TRBV28 and J is TRBJ2-1, with 10 positions matching TRBD2. Looked up from germline, CDR1 is MDHEN and CDR2 is SYDVKM. The trim removed 4 bases at V and 1 base at J, leaving 4 bases unmatched. The CDR3 consists of 16 residues. The CDR3 sequence is CASSSGTSESYNEQFF. CDR3 bases: TGTGCCAGCAGTTCCGGGACTAGCGAATCCTACAATGAGCAGTTCTTC.

The gene calls are TRBV18 and TRBJ2-5; 9 positions match TRBD1. The germline V gene encodes CDR1 KGHSH and CDR2 LQKENI. The CDR3 loop spans 15 amino acids. V lost 3 bases and J lost 3; bases outside the gene matches: 5. The CDR3 region has the DNA TGTGCCAGCTCACCCGGGACAGGGCTAGAAGAGACCCAGTACTTC. Encoded protein: CASSPGTGLEETQYF.

This clonotype has a count of ten or more. The chain combines TRBV5-1 with TRBJ1-1, with 8 bases matching TRBD1. The CDR3 runs to 13 residues. Germline CDR1 is SGHRS and CDR2 is YFSETQ. The trim removed 7 bases at V and 6 bases at J, leaving 8 bases unmatched. CDR3 protein: CASWMDRAAEAFF. For the CDR3, the DNA is TGCGCCAGCTGGATGGACAGGGCAGCTGAAGCTTTCTTT.

The table lists this clonotype with many counts. This chain joins TRBV20-1 and TRBJ1-1; no definite D call. The CDR3 runs 13 residues. Trimming stripped 4 bases from V and 7 bases from J, with 16 bases between. Germline assignment: CDR1 DFQATT and CDR2 SNEGSKA (reference sequence). The CDR3 nucleotides read TGCAGTGCTATTTCGGGCCTTGATATTGAAGCTTTCTTT. Translated: CSAISGLDIEAFF.

This clonotype was counted only a few times. The chain couples TRBV29-1 to TRBJ2-1, with TRBD1 matching over 10 bases. The CDR3 consists of 13 residues. V lost 7 bases to trimming and J lost 7 bases; unmatched junction nucleotides: 7. Germline assignment: CDR1 SQVTM and CDR2 ANQGSEA. CDR3 amino acids: CSAGTGAGNEQFF. In nucleotides, the CDR3 is TGCAGCGCCGGGACAGGGGCTGGGAATGAGCAGTTCTTC.

This clonotype was recorded a few times. This chain joins TRBV14 and TRBJ2-1; D possibly corresponds to TRBD2 (5 bases). V was shortened by 0 bases and J by 0 bases, with 21 bases between the two germline ends. CDR1 and CDR2 (germline): SGHDN, FVKESK. The CDR3 consists of 20 residues. In nucleotides, the CDR3 is TGTGCCAGCAGCCAAGATCCTGATCCCGGGGTCCTTGGCTCCTACAATGAGCAGTTCTTC. Its protein product is CASSQDPDPGVLGSYNEQFF.

The V call is TRBV6-5, the J call TRBJ1-2; 12 bases map to TRBD1. Germline assignment: CDR1 MNHEY and CDR2 SVGAGI. The CDR3 is 16 amino acids. J gave up 7 bases and V 2 bases, and 8 bases lay outside the gene matches. DNA of the CDR3: TGTGCCAGCAGTTACCCTACCGGGACAGGGGGCGGTGGCTACACCTTC. It translates to CASSYPTGTGGGGYTF.

Ten or more counts support this clonotype. V gene TRBV11-2 combines with J gene TRBJ1-3, with no clear D. Germline lookup yields CDR1 SGHAT and CDR2 FQNNGV. Trimming took 4 bases from V and 4 from J, leaving 17 bases between them. This CDR3 is 16 amino acids long. For the CDR3, the DNA is TGTGCCAGCAGCTCAGGACTCATTTCAAACGGAAACACCATATATTTT. This encodes CASSSGLISNGNTIYF.

The genes are TRBV3-1 and TRBJ2-7, with TRBD1 as a possible D gene (7 bases). V lost 6 bases to trimming and J lost 7 bases, with 19 bases between them. CDR3 size: 14 residues. Germline CDR1 and CDR2: LGHDT and YNNKEL (reference sequence). The CDR3 spells CASSRGDSRAEQYF. In DNA form, the CDR3 reads TGTGCCAGCAGTAGGGGGGACAGTCGCGCTGAGCAGTACTTC.

The V call is TRBV24-1, the J call TRBJ1-1; 8 bases are shared with TRBD1. The CDR3 extends over 13 amino acids. Germline values: CDR1 KGHDR, CDR2 SFDVKD. The trim removed 3 bases at V and 7 bases at J, leaving 3 bases unmatched. CDR3 nucleotides: TGTGCCACCAGTGATCCCGACAGGGGTGAAGCTTTCTTT. Its translation is CATSDPDRGEAFF.

The V and J genes are TRBV20-1 and TRBJ1-1; a weak D match, TRBD1 (5 bases). V was shortened by 0 bases and J by 11 bases, with 10 bases between the two germline ends. The length of the CDR3 is 11 residues. Germline V gives CDR1 DFQATT, CDR2 SNEGSKA (reference sequence). The CDR3 spells CSARDRGGAFF. In DNA, the CDR3 is TGCAGTGCTAGAGATCGGGGGGGTGCTTTCTTT.

This clonotype was picked up a small number of times. The CDR3 sequence: CASSQLQGKSLFF. The CDR3, as DNA: TGTGCCAGCAGCCAACTTCAAGGGAAGAGTCTGTTCTTC. This chain uses TRBV3-1 with TRBJ2-1; D uncertain. The length of the CDR3 is 13 residues. Germline CDR1 and CDR2: LGHDT and YNNKEL (reference sequence). Trimming stripped 2 bases from V and 15 bases from J, with 17 bases between.

This clonotype was seen a handful of times. This rearrangement joins TRBV7-8 to TRBJ1-1; 8 bases are shared with TRBD1. The CDR3 sequence is 14 residues long. Trimming took 5 bases from V and 4 from J; bases not matched to a gene: 6. Germline CDR1 is SGHVS and CDR2 is FQNEAQ. The CDR3 coding sequence is TGTGCCAGCAGCGCACAGGGGGTGAGCACTGAAGCTTTCTTT. This sequence encodes CASSAQGVSTEAFF.

This clonotype was counted only a few times. J is TRBJ2-5 and V is TRBV18, with D maybe TRBD2 (5 bases). This CDR3 region has 13 residues. With 0 bases removed from V and 5 bases from J, the gap between germline ends came to 7 bases. CDR1 KGHSH and CDR2 LQKENI come from the germline V gene. CDR3 in DNA: TGTGCCAGCTCACCACCGGAGGAGGAGACCCAGTACTTC. Amino acid sequence: CASSPPEEETQYF. The full variable domain, its missing parts supplied by reference TRBV18 and TRBJ2-5, is NAGVMQNPRHLVRRRGQEARLRCSPMKGHSHVYWYRQLPEEGLKFMVYLQKENIIDESGMPKERFSAEFPKEGPSILRIQQVVRGDSAAYFCASSPPEEETQYFGPGTRLLVL.

This clonotype was found many times. The genes are TRBV5-1 and TRBJ1-1; 7 bases agree with TRBD1. This CDR3 comprises 14 residues. Germline V gene data show CDR1 as SGHRS and CDR2 as YFSETQ. The V gene end was trimmed by 4 bases and the J gene end by 7 bases; junction bases not matched to a gene: 10. CDR3 nucleotides: TGCGCCAGCAGCATGAACAGGGGAGAGGGTGAAGCTTTCTTT. Translated, it gives CASSMNRGEGEAFF.